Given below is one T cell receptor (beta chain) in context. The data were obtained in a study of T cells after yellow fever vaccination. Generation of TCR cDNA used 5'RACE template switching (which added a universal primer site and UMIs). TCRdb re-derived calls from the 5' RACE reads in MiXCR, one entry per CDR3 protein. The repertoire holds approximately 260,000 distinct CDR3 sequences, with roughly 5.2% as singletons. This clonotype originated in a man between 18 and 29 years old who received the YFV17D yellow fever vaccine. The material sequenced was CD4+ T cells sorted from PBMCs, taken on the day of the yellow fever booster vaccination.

CDR3 nucleotides: TGTGCCAGCAGTACAGGGTACAATGAGCAGTTCTTC. Protein product: CASSTGYNEQFF. This chain links TRBV6-2 or TRBV6-3 with TRBJ2-1, with a tentative D call TRBD1 (6 bases). The CDR3 totals 12 residues. Germline values: CDR1 MNHEY, CDR2 SVGEGT. The V and J ends lost 5 bases and 4 bases respectively, with 6 bases between them.